Reported below is one T cell receptor beta chain. The CDR3 goes on 3 residues after the read ends, and that part is filled in from the germline J gene. The data were taken from a study of T cells in women clearing cervical HPV infection. Average input was about 1.2 ug genomic DNA for immunoSEQ TCR beta CDR3 amplification. Method: immunoSEQ multiplex PCR; TCRdb's copy keeps in-frame clones and lacks some. The repertoire table contains fewer than 40,000 clones. V was clipped by 5 bases and J by 4 bases; unmatched bases: 9. The length of the CDR3 is 15 residues. Germline assignment: CDR1 SGHTA and CDR2 FQGNSA.

The sequencing input was blood buffy coat. This chain uses TRBV7-2 with TRBJ2-5; the match to TRBD2 covers 8 bases. This TCR came from a woman between 18 and 70 years old with a cervical HPV16 infection that either progressed to CIN3+ or cleared (not recorded which). CDR3 sequence: CASSPTSGLRETQYF. The CDR3 bases that were read are TGTGCCAGCAGCCCCACTAGCGGCCTTAGAGAGACC.